The clone carrying this T cell receptor beta chain was counted between two and nine times. Its antigen is not known. Before thyroid surgery, none of the patients had received any treatment. The data belong to a study of metastatic and nonmetastatic thyroid tumors. Regarding the study as a whole: In both blood and tumor samples, TCR beta diversity was reported significantly higher for malignant than benign nodules.

The length of the CDR3 is 14 residues. Germline V gene lookup returns CDR1 MNHNS and CDR2 SASEGT. V was trimmed by 6 bases and J by 3 bases, leaving 13 bases between them. Using MiXCR, TCRdb reanalyzed the PCR reads. Seen here are roughly 5,900 clones, 20% to 30% observed once, and the top ten hold over 8.5%. The clonotype originates from a male donor with papillary thyroid cancer or a benign thyroid nodule (not recorded which). Some clones in this sample may be carry-over from other donors' samples. Sequencing was done on a sample of adjacent normal tissue. The rearrangement joins TRBV6-1 to TRBJ2-3; no clear D gene. The CDR3 is CASSLDGVTDTQYF. The DNA of the CDR3 is TGTGCCAGCAGCCTCGACGGCGTAACAGATACGCAGTATTTT.